The clone carrying this T cell receptor (beta chain) was seen a handful of times. Its target is not known. This sample was taken from a study of vaccination and CD4 T cells after COVID-19. Study background: Four females and six males made up the convalescents, with two Hispanic. Study conclusions and caveats: Among reactive clones from convalescent patients, a median around 84% appeared only post-vaccination. Within the convalescent patients, spike mono-reactivity was found in 304 of 307 vaccine-specific clones.

Treatment indicated: roughly 11-day PBMC culture with coronavirus spike peptide pools or control peptides (ViraFEST assay). Antigen-specific T cell expansion with peptide pools preceded TCR sequencing in the ViraFEST approach. The Oncomine TCR Beta short-read assay generated sequence data from the DNA of cultured CD4+ T cells. TCRdb independently ran MiXCR on the PCR reads; one entry per CDR3 protein. Here the sample spans 20,000 or so distinct CDR3 sequences, about 61% being singletons. Germline V lookup: CDR1 SGHTA, CDR2 FQGNSA. Trimming at V came to 0 bases and at J to 11 bases, leaving 9 bases not matched to a gene. The CDR3 length is 17 residues.

The chain uses TRBV7-2 and TRBJ1-6, with 11 bases fitting TRBD1. The specimen was CD4+ T cells from blood, cultured in vitro. The TCR originated in a human donor who had recovered from COVID-19. As DNA, the CDR3 is TGTGCCAGCAGCTTAGCCCACCGGACAGGGGGCGAAGCACCCCTCCACTTT. Translating it yields CASSLAHRTGGEAPLHF.